The 14 T cell receptor beta chains in this list originate from one sample, sequenced in a study of a mutant IDH1 vaccine in newly diagnosed glioma. The protocol was immunoSEQ multiplex PCR, while the TCRdb copy is restricted to in-frame clones and leaves out a portion. The table has around 11,000 clones, 81% seen once; the top ten hold 18%. Noted time point: week 47, end of study. The investigators gave 300 ug of mutant IDH1 20-mer peptide in each vaccine dose, together with topical imiquimod. No antigens are known for them. Sequencing used PBMCs, obtained from a glioma patient whose treatment included an IDH1 peptide vaccine. Receptors originate from a man aged 30-40 years with glioma.

This chain connects TRBV19 to TRBJ1-4, with D possibly being TRBD1 (6 bases). Germline V gives CDR1 LNHDA, CDR2 SQIVND (reference sequence). Between the trimmed V and J ends, which lost 3 bases and 8 bases, there was a span of 10 bases. The CDR3 has 13 amino acids. CDR3 region: CASSIPRGEKLFF. The CDR3 DNA reads TGTGCCAGTAGTATTCCCAGGGGAGAAAAACTGTTTTTT.

This sequence joins TRBV4-1 and TRBJ2-7, with 9 bases that match TRBD1. With V trimmed by 4 bases and J by 1 base, 5 bases remained unmatched. Per germline, CDR1 MGHRA and CDR2 YSYEKL. This CDR3 is built from 15 residues. Written as DNA, the CDR3 is TGCGCCAGCAGCCGGACAGGGGCGGAATCCTACGAGCAGTACTTC. This encodes CASSRTGAESYEQYF.

The chain couples TRBV15 to TRBJ1-1; D unresolved. This CDR3 has 14 amino acids. Looked up from germline, CDR1 is LNHNV and CDR2 is YYDKDF (reference sequence). The V and J ends lost 3 bases and 1 base respectively, with 9 bases between them. The CDR3 nucleotides are TGTGCCACCAGCAGGTACCGGGAGAACACTGAAGCTTTCTTT. Its translation is CATSRYRENTEAFF.

The V gene is TRBV7-6, the J gene TRBJ1-1, with D hard to call. CDR3 size: 14 residues. The germline V gene encodes CDR1 SGHVS and CDR2 FNYEAQ. Trimming cost V 0 bases and J 1 base, with 6 bases left between them. The CDR3 is CASSLAEQNTEAFF. In DNA, the CDR3 is TGTGCCAGCAGCTTAGCGGAGCAGAACACTGAAGCTTTCTTT.

V is TRBV5-4 and J is TRBJ1-2, with D possibly matching TRBD1 (5 bases). Trimming left V 0 bases short and J 5 bases short, with 17 bases between. The CDR3 has 16 amino acids. Germline V gives CDR1 SGHNT, CDR2 YYREEE (reference sequence). The CDR3 DNA is TGTGCCAGCAGCTTGGATAGCCAGGGCGGGCGTTATGGCTACACCTTC. This sequence encodes CASSLDSQGGRYGYTF.

This sequence joins TRBV10-3 and TRBJ1-3; possibly TRBD1 for D (5 bases). The V and J ends lost 6 bases and 0 bases respectively, with 27 bases between them. The CDR3 spans 20 residues. Germline V gene data show CDR1 as ENHRY and CDR2 as SYGVKD. The CDR3 is CAISASITRQTGGSGNTIYF. DNA for the CDR3: TGTGCCATCAGCGCTTCGATTACCAGACAGACCGGGGGCTCTGGAAACACCATATATTTT.

V usage is TRBV7-9 and J usage is TRBJ1-1; D call uncertain. The CDR3 loop spans 15 amino acids. The V gene lost 5 bases and the J gene lost 0 bases, with 13 bases spanning the gap. Germline V CDR1 and CDR2: SEHNR, FQNEAQ (reference sequence). The CDR3 loop is CASSPQGGVNTEAFF. CDR3 bases: TGTGCCAGCAGCCCCCAAGGCGGGGTGAACACTGAAGCTTTCTTT.

This chain joins TRBV6-4 and TRBJ1-5; a weak D match, TRBD1 (5 bases). V lost 6 bases and J lost 3, with 18 bases in between. Germline CDR1 is MRHNA and CDR2 is SNTAGT. This CDR3 is built from 16 residues. Here the CDR3 reads CASRGRTRDLNQPQHF. The CDR3 DNA sequence: TGTGCCAGCAGGGGACGGACTAGGGACCTCAATCAGCCCCAGCATTTT.

This clone occurred a few times. The V call is TRBV2, the J call TRBJ1-5, with 7 bases aligning to TRBD1. In germline, CDR1 is SNHLY, CDR2 FYNNEI. V lost 6 bases to trimming and J lost 7 bases; unmatched junction nucleotides: 12. The CDR3 runs to 15 residues. The CDR3: CASREKGGGWQPQHF. The CDR3 DNA reads TGTGCCAGCAGGGAGAAGGGAGGGGGCTGGCAGCCCCAGCATTTT. Based on the CDR3 plus reference TRBV2 and TRBJ1-5, the full variable domain is EPEVTQTPSHQVTQMGQEVILRCVPISNHLYFYWYRQILGQKVEFLVSFYNNEISEKSEIFDDQFSVERPDGSNFTLKIRSTKLEDSAMYFCASREKGGGWQPQHFGDGTRLSIL.

This clone has just one count. V usage is TRBV6-1 and J usage is TRBJ2-7, with D unclear. This CDR3 is built from 14 residues. Between the trimmed V and J ends, which lost 2 bases and 3 bases, there was a span of 11 bases. The germline gives CDR1 MNHNS, CDR2 SASEGT. The CDR3 coding sequence is TGTGCCAGCAGTGAACCTCGACGCATCTACGAGCAGTACTTC. The encoded protein is CASSEPRRIYEQYF.

This chain joins TRBV5-1 and TRBJ2-1, with 14 nucleotides matching TRBD2. Trimming cost V 4 bases and J 7 bases; bases outside gene matches: 4. The CDR3 runs 15 residues. The V gene's germline CDR1 is SGHRS and CDR2 YFSETQ. CDR3 residues: CASSTGTSGRNEQFF. CDR3 bases: TGCGCCAGCAGCACCGGGACTAGCGGGAGAAATGAGCAGTTCTTC.

The rearrangement joins TRBV5-4 to TRBJ2-2; TRBD2 is a possible D gene (6 bases). This CDR3 is 16 amino acids long. Trimming stripped 3 bases from V and 0 bases from J, with 12 bases between. CDR1 is SGHNT and CDR2 is YYREEE in the germline V gene (reference sequence). In nucleotides, the CDR3 is TGTGCCAGCAGCTGGCGGGCGGGACCGAACACCGGGGAGCTGTTTTTT. It codes for CASSWRAGPNTGELFF.

The genes are TRBV6-5 and TRBJ1-1; no clear D gene. The CDR3 consists of 15 residues. Germline CDR1 MNHEY, CDR2 SVGAGI. V was clipped by 6 bases and J by 0 bases, with 14 bases between them. In DNA form, the CDR3 reads TGTGCCAGCAGCTCCCCACGATCAATGAACACTGAAGCTTTCTTT. Amino acids: CASSSPRSMNTEAFF.

The chain joins TRBV11-1 to TRBJ1-5; 9 positions agree with TRBD1. Germline V gene lookup returns CDR1 SGHAT and CDR2 FQDESV (reference sequence). Germline trimming cut 3 bases from V and 9 bases from J; bases unmatched to any gene: 12. The CDR3 length is 16 residues. As DNA, the CDR3 is TGTGCCAGCAGCTTGGGACACGGGACAGGGATAGGGCCCCAGCATTTT. Translated: CASSLGHGTGIGPQHF.